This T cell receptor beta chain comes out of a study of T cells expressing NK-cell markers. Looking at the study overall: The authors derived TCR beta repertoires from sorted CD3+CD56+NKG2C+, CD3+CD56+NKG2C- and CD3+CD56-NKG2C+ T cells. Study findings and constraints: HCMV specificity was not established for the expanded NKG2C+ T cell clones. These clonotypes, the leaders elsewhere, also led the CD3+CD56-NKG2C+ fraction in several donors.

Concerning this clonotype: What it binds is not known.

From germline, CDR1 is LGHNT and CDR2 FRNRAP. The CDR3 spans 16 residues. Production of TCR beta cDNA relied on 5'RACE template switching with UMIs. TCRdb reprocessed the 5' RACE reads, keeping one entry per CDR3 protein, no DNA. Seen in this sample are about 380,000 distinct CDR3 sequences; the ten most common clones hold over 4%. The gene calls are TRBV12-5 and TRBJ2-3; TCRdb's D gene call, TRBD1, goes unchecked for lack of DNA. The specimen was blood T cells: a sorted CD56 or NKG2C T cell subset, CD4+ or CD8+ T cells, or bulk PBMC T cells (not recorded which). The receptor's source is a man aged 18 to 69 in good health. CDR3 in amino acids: CASGFYGQVQADTQYF.